This entry describes one TCR beta chain. This specimen comes from a study of beta chain features in type 1 diabetes. Trimming at V came to 1 base and at J to 9 bases, leaving 3 bases not matched to a gene. Germline V gene data show CDR1 as SEHNR and CDR2 as FQNEAQ (reference sequence). The CDR3 has 13 residues. Expressed TCRB transcripts got sequenced, as all isolated RNA was reverse transcribed. Profiled with immunoSEQ multiplex PCR; TCRdb holds only in-frame clones, not every one. This sample has some 220,000 clones, with roughly a tenth found just once. The sample comprised central memory CD4+ T cells from blood. The chain recombines TRBV7-9 with TRBJ2-1; 7 nucleotides match TRBD1. The TCR comes from a man between 18 and 29 years old in good health. The CDR3 DNA sequence: TGTGCCAGCAGCTTAGACGGGACAGCTGAGCAGTTCTTC. Protein sequence: CASSLDGTAEQFF.